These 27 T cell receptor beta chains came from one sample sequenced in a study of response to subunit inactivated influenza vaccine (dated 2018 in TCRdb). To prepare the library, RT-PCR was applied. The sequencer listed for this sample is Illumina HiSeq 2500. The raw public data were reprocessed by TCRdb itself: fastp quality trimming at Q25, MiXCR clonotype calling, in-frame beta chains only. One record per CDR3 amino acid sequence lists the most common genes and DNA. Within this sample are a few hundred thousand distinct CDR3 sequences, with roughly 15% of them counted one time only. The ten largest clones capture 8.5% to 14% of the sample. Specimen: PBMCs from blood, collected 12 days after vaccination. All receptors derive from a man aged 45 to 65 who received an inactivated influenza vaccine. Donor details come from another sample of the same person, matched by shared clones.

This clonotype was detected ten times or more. This CDR3 is CASSYQGVFQETQYF. The CDR3 DNA is TGTGCCAGCAGTTACCAGGGGGTGTTCCAAGAGACCCAGTACTTC. The rearrangement uses TRBV28 and TRBJ2-5; TRBD1 matches 7 bases. The CDR3 extends over 15 amino acids. From germline, CDR1 is MDHEN and CDR2 SYDVKM. V lost 4 bases to trimming and J lost 1 base; unmatched junction nucleotides: 6.

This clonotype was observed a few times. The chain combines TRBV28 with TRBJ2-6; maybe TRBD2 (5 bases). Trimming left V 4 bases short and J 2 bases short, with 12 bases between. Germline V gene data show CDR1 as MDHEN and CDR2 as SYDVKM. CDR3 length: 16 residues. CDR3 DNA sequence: TGTGCCAGCAGTTCGTTTCCGAGGGCTGGGGCCAACGTCCTGACTTTC. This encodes CASSSFPRAGANVLTF.

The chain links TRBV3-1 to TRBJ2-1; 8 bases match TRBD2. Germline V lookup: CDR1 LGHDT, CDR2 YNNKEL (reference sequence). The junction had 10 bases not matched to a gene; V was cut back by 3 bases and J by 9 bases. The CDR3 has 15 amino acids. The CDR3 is CASSQSSGKVAEQFF. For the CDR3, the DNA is TGTGCCAGCAGCCAGAGTAGCGGGAAGGTCGCTGAGCAGTTCTTC.

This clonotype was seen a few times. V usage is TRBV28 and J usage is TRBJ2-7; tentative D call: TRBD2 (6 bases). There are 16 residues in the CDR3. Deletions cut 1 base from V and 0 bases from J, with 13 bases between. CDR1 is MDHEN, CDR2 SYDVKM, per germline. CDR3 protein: CASSLFIAESSYEQYF. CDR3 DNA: TGTGCCAGCAGTTTATTTATAGCGGAAAGCTCCTACGAGCAGTACTTC.

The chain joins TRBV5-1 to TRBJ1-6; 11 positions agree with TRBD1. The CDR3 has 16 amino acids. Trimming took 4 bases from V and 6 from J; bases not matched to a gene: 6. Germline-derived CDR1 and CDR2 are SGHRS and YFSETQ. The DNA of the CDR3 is TGCGCCAGCAGCACCGGACAGGGGGCTAGTAATTCACCCCTCCACTTT. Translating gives CASSTGQGASNSPLHF.

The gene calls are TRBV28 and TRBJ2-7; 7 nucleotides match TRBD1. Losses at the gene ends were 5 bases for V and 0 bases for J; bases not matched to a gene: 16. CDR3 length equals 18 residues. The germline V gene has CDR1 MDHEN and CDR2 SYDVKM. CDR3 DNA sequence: TGTGCCAGCAGTACCGGGACAGTGTTCCTAGACGGCTCCTACGAGCAGTACTTC. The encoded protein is CASSTGTVFLDGSYEQYF.

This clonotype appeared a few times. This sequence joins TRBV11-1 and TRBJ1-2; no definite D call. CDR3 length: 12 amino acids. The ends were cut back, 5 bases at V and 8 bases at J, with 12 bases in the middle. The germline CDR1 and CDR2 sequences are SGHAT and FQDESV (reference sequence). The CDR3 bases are TGTGCCAGCAGCCAGACCAGCAGCGGCTACACCTTC. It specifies CASSQTSSGYTF.

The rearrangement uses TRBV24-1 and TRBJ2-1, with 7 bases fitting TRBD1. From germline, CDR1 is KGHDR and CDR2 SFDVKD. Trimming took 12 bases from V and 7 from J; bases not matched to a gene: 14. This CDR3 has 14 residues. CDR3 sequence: CASSRGQSWNEQFF. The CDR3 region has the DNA TGTGCCTCGTCCCGGGGACAGTCCTGGAATGAGCAGTTCTTC.

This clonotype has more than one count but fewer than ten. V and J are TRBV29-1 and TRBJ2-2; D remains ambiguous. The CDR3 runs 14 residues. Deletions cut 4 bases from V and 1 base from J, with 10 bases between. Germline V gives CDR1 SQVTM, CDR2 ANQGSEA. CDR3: CSVVAAGNTGELFF. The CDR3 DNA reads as TGCAGCGTTGTTGCGGCCGGGAACACCGGGGAGCTGTTTTTT.

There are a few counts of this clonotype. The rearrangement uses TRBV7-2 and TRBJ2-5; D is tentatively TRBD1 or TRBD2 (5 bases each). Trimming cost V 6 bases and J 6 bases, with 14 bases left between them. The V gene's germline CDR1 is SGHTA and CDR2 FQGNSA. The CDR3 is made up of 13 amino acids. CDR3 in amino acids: CASSQGRDQTQYF. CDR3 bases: TGTGCCAGCAGTCAGGGCAGGGACCAGACCCAGTACTTC.

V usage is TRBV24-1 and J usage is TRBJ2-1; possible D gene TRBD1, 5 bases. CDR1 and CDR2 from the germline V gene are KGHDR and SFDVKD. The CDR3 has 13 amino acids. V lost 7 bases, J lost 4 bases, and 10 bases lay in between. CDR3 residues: CATRETEYNEQFF. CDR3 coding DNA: TGTGCCACCAGGGAGACAGAATACAATGAGCAGTTCTTC.

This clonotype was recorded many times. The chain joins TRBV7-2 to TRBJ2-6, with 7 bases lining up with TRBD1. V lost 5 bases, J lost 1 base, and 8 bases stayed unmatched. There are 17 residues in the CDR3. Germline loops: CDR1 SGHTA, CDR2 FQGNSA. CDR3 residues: CASSPRQGRSGANVLTF. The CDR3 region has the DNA TGTGCCAGCAGCCCTAGACAGGGTAGGTCTGGGGCCAACGTCCTGACTTTC.

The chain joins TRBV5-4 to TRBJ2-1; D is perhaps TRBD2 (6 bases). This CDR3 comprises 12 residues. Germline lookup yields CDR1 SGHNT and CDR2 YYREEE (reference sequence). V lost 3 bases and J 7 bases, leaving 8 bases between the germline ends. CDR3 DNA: TGTGCCAGCAGCTCGACTAGGAATGAGCAGTTCTTC. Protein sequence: CASSSTRNEQFF.

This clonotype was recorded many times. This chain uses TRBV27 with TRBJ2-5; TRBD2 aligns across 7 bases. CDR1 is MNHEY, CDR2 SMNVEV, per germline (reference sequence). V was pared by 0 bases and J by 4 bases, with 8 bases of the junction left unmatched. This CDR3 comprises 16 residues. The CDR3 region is CASSLSRQTSSETQYF. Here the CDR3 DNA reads TGTGCCAGCAGTTTATCCCGCCAGACTAGCTCAGAGACCCAGTACTTC.

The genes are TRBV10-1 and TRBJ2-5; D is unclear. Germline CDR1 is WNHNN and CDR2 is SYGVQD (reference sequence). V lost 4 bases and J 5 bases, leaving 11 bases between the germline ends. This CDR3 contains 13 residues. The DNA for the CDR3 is TGCGCCAGCAGTGTCGCGGCAGCGGAGACCCAGTACTTC. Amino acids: CASSVAAAETQYF.

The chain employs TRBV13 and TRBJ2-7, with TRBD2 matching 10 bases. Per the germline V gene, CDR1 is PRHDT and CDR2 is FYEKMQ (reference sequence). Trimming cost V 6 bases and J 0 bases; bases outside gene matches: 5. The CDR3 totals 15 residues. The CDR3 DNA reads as TGTGCCAGCAGAGCGGTAGCGGGAGGCTCCTACGAGCAGTACTTC. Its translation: CASRAVAGGSYEQYF.

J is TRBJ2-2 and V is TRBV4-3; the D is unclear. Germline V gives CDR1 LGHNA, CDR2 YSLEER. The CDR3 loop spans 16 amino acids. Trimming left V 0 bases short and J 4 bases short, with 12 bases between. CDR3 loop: CASSQEGRSPTGELFF. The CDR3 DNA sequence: TGCGCCAGCAGCCAAGAAGGCAGGTCGCCCACCGGGGAGCTGTTTTTT.

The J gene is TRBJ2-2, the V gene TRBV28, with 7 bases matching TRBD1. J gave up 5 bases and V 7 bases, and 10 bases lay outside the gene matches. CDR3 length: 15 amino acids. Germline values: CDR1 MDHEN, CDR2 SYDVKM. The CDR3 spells CASTRMGQSTGELFF. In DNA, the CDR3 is TGTGCCAGCACCCGGATGGGACAGAGTACCGGGGAGCTGTTTTTT.

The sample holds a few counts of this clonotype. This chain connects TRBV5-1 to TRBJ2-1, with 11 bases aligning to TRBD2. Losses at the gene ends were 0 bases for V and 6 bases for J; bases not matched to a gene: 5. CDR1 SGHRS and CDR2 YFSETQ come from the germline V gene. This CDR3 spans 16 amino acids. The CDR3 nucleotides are TGCGCCAGCAGCTTGGCGACTAGCGGGGATCTCAATGAGCAGTTCTTC. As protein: CASSLATSGDLNEQFF.

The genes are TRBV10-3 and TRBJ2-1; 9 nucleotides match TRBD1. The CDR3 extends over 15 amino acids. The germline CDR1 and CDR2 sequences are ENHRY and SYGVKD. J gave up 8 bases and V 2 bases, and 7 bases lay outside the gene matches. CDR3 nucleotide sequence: TGTGCCATCAGTGAGATCAGGGACAGGGCCTATGAGCAGTTCTTC. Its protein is CAISEIRDRAYEQFF.

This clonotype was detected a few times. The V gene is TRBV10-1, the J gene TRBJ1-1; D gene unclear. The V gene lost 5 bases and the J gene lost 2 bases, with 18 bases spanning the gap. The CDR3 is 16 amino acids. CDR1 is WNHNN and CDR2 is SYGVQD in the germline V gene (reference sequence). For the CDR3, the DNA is TGCGCCAGCAGTCCAGCCGAGGGTTCGCACAACACTGAAGCTTTCTTT. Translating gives CASSPAEGSHNTEAFF.

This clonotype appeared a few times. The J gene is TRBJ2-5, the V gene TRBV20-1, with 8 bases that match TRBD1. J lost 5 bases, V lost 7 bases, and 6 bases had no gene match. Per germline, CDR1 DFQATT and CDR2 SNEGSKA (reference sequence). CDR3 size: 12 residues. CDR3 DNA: TGCAGTGTTACCCACAGGGGGGAGACCCAGTACTTC. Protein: CSVTHRGETQYF.

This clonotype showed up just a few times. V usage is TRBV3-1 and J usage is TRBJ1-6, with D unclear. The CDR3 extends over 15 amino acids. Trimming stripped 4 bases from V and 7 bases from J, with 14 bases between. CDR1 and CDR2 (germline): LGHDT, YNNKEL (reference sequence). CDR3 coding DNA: TGTGCCAGCAGCCCTGCAGGAGACTTAAATTCACCCCTCCACTTT. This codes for CASSPAGDLNSPLHF.

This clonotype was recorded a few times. CDR3 loop: CATSDSGRPYQPQHF. CDR3 nucleotide sequence: TGTGCCACCAGTGATTCCGGCAGACCGTATCAGCCCCAGCATTTT. This chain connects TRBV24-1 to TRBJ1-5, with D unresolved. The CDR3 length is 15 residues. The V gene's germline CDR1 is KGHDR and CDR2 SFDVKD. With 2 bases removed from V and 5 bases from J, the gap between germline ends came to 12 bases.

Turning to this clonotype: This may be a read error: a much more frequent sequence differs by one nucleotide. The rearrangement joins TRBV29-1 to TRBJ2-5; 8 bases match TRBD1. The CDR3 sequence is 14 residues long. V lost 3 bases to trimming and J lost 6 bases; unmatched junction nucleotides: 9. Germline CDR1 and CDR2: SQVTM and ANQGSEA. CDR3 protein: CSVEETGGWKTQYF. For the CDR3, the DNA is TGCAGCGTTGAGGAAACAGGGGGGTGGAAGACCCAGTACTTC.

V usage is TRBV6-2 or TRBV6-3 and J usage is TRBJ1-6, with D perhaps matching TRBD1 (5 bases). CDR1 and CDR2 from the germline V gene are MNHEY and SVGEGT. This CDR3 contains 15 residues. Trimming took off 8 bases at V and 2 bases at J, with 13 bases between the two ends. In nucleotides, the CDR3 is TGTGCCAGCGGCACCAGGGCCGCCTATAATTCACCCCTCCACTTT. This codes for CASGTRAAYNSPLHF.

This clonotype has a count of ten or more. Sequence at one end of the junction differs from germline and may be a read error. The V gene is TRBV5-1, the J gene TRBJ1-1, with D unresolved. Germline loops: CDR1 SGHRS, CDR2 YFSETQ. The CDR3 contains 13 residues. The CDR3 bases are TGTGCCAGCAGTTTGGGTAGGAACACTGAAGCTTTCTTT. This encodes CASSLGRNTEAFF.